A single sample is the source of the 9 T cell receptor beta chains below, sequenced in a study of vaccination effects on CD4 cells after COVID-19. Antigen-specific CD4+ T cells expanded by the ViraFEST assay with viral peptide pools were then sequenced. On roughly day 10 of culture, CD4+ T cells were separated out. PCR showed that the person got SARS-CoV-2 infection at some point between March and December 2020. Only in-frame clones appear in the TCRdb table, and some are missing; sequencing was by immunoSEQ multiplex PCR. The repertoire has approximately 28,000 clones, 78% of them found once; the top ten carry 15% to 20%. No antigen is known for these receptors. The sequences come from CD4+ T cells from PBMCs cultured with HCoV-NL63 spike peptides, collected before COVID-19 vaccination. The receptor source for this set is a human donor who had a prior SARS-CoV-2 infection.

This clone is a singleton in its sample. This chain joins TRBV6-4 and TRBJ2-6, with 9 bases matching TRBD1. The germline gives CDR1 MRHNA, CDR2 SNTAGT. This CDR3 has 17 amino acids. The CDR3 sequence is CWQFPGQGSAGANVLTF. The CDR3 DNA reads as TGTTGGCAGTTTCCCGGACAGGGGAGTGCTGGGGCCAACGTCCTGACTTTC.

The chain recombines TRBV18 with TRBJ2-3; the match to TRBD1 covers 7 bases. CDR3 length equals 15 residues. After removal of 3 bases from V and 5 bases from J, the junction contained 8 bases not matched to a gene. Germline CDR1 is KGHSH and CDR2 is LQKENI. As DNA, the CDR3 is TGTGCCAGCTCACCCGGGACAGTGGCGGGAGATACGCAGTATTTT. Residues: CASSPGTVAGDTQYF.

The chain couples TRBV11-3 to TRBJ2-5; D not certain. Trimming took off 5 bases at V and 3 bases at J, with 22 bases between the two ends. CDR3 size: 17 residues. CDR1 is SGHNT and CDR2 is YENEEA in the germline V gene. CDR3 region: CASSVGLMSAREETQYF. CDR3 nucleotide sequence: TGTGCCAGCAGCGTAGGCCTTATGAGCGCCCGGGAAGAGACCCAGTACTTC. The whole variable domain, remainder taken from reference TRBV11-3 and TRBJ2-5, is EAGVVQSPRYKIIEKKQPVAFWCNPISGHNTLYWYLQNLGQGPELLIRYENEEAVDDSQLPKDRFSAERLKGVDSTLKIQPAELGDSAVYLCASSVGLMSAREETQYFGPGTRLLVL.

The chain's CDR3 is CASSQTGVGAFF. CDR3 sequence (DNA): TGTGCCAGCAGCCAGACAGGGGTGGGGGCTTTCTTT. This chain connects TRBV3-1 (or the pseudogene TRBV3-2) to TRBJ1-1, with TRBD1 identical over 8 bases. The germline gives CDR1 LGHDT, CDR2 YNNKEL (reference sequence). There are 12 residues in the CDR3. With V trimmed by 3 bases and J by 11 bases, 5 bases remained unmatched.

The J gene is TRBJ1-3, the V gene TRBV10-3; no clear D. Germline CDR1 ENHRY, CDR2 SYGVKD. The CDR3 totals 13 residues. Trimming shortened V by 4 bases and J by 1 base, and 5 bases separated the two germline ends. CDR3 DNA sequence: TGTGCCATCAGTGTAGTTTCTGGAAACACCATATATTTT. Encoded protein: CAISVVSGNTIYF.

The CDR3 loop is CAWGARGGQPQHF. CDR3 sequence (DNA): TGTGCCTGGGGGGCCCGGGGTGGACAGCCCCAGCATTTT. The chain combines TRBV30 with TRBJ1-5; D may be TRBD1 (5 bases). Trimming shortened V by 5 bases and J by 7 bases, and 15 bases separated the two germline ends. The germline CDR1 and CDR2 sequences are GTSNPN and SVGIG (reference sequence). The CDR3 runs to 13 residues.

The genes are TRBV20-1 and TRBJ2-7, with D maybe TRBD1 (6 bases). Trimming cost V 3 bases and J 7 bases, with 19 bases left between them. Looked up from germline, CDR1 is DFQATT and CDR2 is SNEGSKA (reference sequence). The CDR3 has 14 amino acids. The CDR3 is CSASLALGAQEQYF. CDR3 nucleotide sequence: TGCAGTGCTAGTTTAGCATTGGGGGCCCAAGAGCAGTACTTC.

In its sample, this clone was seen once. The J gene is TRBJ2-7, the V gene TRBV6-5, with 10 bases lining up with TRBD1. The CDR3 covers 14 residues. The V gene's germline CDR1 is MNHEY and CDR2 SVGAGI. The V and J ends lost 6 bases and 2 bases, in that order; junction bases with no gene match: 4. The CDR3 nucleotides read TGTGCCAGCAGCGGGACAGGGGTCACCTACGAGCAGTACTTC. It yields the protein CASSGTGVTYEQYF.

The gene calls are TRBV5-1 and TRBJ1-6; 8 bases align to TRBD1. The CDR3 contains 16 residues. Germline V gene sequence: CDR1 SGHRS, CDR2 YFSETQ. V was pared by 4 bases and J by 7 bases, with 10 bases of the junction left unmatched. The chain's CDR3 is CASSPLTGAGNSPLHF. As DNA, the CDR3 is TGCGCCAGCAGCCCGCTGACAGGGGCGGGAAATTCACCCCTCCACTTT.